One and the same sample provided the 27 T cell receptor beta chains below, sequenced in a study of blood T cell repertoires in COVID-19. The repertoire was sequenced with immunoSEQ multiplex PCR; TCRdb's copy has only in-frame clones and lacks some. Of fewer than 450,000 clones in the sample, 88% were seen once. Sequenced sample: PBMCs or T cells enriched from blood (not recorded which). These receptors all stem from a woman between 18 and 29 years old who had recovered from COVID-19.

The gene calls are TRBV5-1 and TRBJ1-4, with a possible D match to TRBD1 (5 bases). The CDR3 runs 14 residues. V was cut by 1 base and J by 7 bases, with 11 bases left in between. Looked up from germline, CDR1 is SGHRS and CDR2 is YFSETQ. The CDR3 protein is CASSLWGEGEKLFF. The CDR3 DNA follows: TGCGCCAGCAGCTTGTGGGGGGAAGGTGAAAAACTGTTTTTT.

V is TRBV5-1 and J is TRBJ1-2; D remains unclear. V shed 1 base and J shed 8 bases, with 6 bases lying between them. The CDR3 extends over 11 amino acids. In germline, CDR1 is SGHRS, CDR2 YFSETQ. The CDR3, as DNA: TGCGCCAGCAGCTTGAACGGGGGCTACACCTTC. Encoded protein: CASSLNGGYTF.

The J gene is TRBJ2-3, the V gene TRBV9; 9 bases fit TRBD2. Germline CDR1 and CDR2: SGDLS and YYNGEE. The CDR3 spans 16 residues. The V segment lost 0 bases and the J segment 4 bases; nucleotides outside the gene matches: 6. CDR3 in DNA: TGTGCCAGCAGCGTAGTGGGCGGGGGGGCCTCAGATACGCAGTATTTT. Its translation is CASSVVGGGASDTQYF.

CDR3 coding DNA: TGTGCCACCAGCAGAGCGACAGGGCCCTCCTACGAGCAGTACTTC. It is translated as CATSRATGPSYEQYF. The V call is TRBV15, the J call TRBJ2-7, with 7 bases identical to TRBD1. Germline V gives CDR1 LNHNV, CDR2 YYDKDF (reference sequence). V lost 1 base to trimming and J lost 0 bases; unmatched junction nucleotides: 3. The CDR3 is 15 residues long.

The chain recombines TRBV2 with TRBJ1-6; D might be TRBD1 (6 bases). The ends were cut back, 3 bases at V and 6 bases at J, with 18 bases in the middle. CDR3 size: 17 residues. The germline gives CDR1 SNHLY, CDR2 FYNNEI. The CDR3 region is CASSELAGGFGNSPLHF. The CDR3 DNA follows: TGTGCCAGCAGTGAGCTTGCGGGGGGCTTCGGTAATTCACCCCTCCACTTT. Variable domain in full (rest from reference TRBV2 and TRBJ1-6): EPEVTQTPSHQVTQMGQEVILRCVPISNHLYFYWYRQILGQKVEFLVSFYNNEISEKSEIFDDQFSVERPDGSNFTLKIRSTKLEDSAMYFCASSELAGGFGNSPLHFGNGTRLTVT.

This chain joins TRBV7-2 and TRBJ1-2, with 8 nucleotides matching TRBD1. This CDR3 region has 16 residues. Trimming at V came to 5 bases and at J to 8 bases, leaving 16 bases not matched to a gene. The V gene's germline CDR1 is SGHTA and CDR2 FQGNSA. CDR3 in DNA: TGTGCCAGCAGCGGAGGCAGGGGGCTCCTTGTCGGAGGCTACACCTTC. This sequence encodes CASSGGRGLLVGGYTF.

This clone was recorded once. The sample holds other DNA sequences that translate to the same CDR3. This chain connects TRBV7-9 to TRBJ2-3; maybe TRBD2 (6 bases). Germline values: CDR1 SEHNR, CDR2 FQNEAQ (reference sequence). V lost 5 bases and J 6 bases, leaving 9 bases between the germline ends. The CDR3 is 12 residues long. The chain's CDR3 is CASSPGGDTQYF. DNA for the CDR3: TGTGCCAGCAGCCCTGGAGGGGATACGCAGTATTTT.

This clone was seen once. The chain employs TRBV7-8 and TRBJ1-1; D is unresolved. The ends were cut back, 2 bases at V and 6 bases at J, with 13 bases in the middle. The CDR3 contains 14 residues. CDR1 is SGHVS and CDR2 is FQNEAQ in the germline V gene. CDR3 residues: CASSLNTNRAEAFF. CDR3 nucleotides: TGTGCCAGCAGCTTAAATACGAACCGGGCTGAAGCTTTCTTT.

This chain joins TRBV6-5 and TRBJ1-6; the match to TRBD1 covers 9 bases. Unmatched junction bases numbered 9, after V lost 6 bases and J lost 9 bases. The CDR3 is made up of 15 amino acids. Germline lookup yields CDR1 MNHEY and CDR2 SVGAGI. DNA for the CDR3: TGTGCCAGCAGCCGACCGGGACAGGGATCTTCACCCCTCCACTTT. This codes for CASSRPGQGSSPLHF.

The V and J genes are TRBV4-1 and TRBJ2-5; D not certain. The germline gives CDR1 MGHRA, CDR2 YSYEKL. CDR3 length: 16 amino acids. The germline V and J ends were trimmed by 0 bases and 0 bases, with 11 bases remaining between them. CDR3 sequence: CASSQEPGSHQETQYF. The CDR3 coding sequence is TGCGCCAGCAGCCAAGAACCAGGTTCCCACCAAGAGACCCAGTACTTC.

The chain has TRBV7-9 and TRBJ1-5; possibly TRBD1 for D (6 bases). CDR1 and CDR2 from the germline V gene are SEHNR and FQNEAQ (reference sequence). V shed 1 base and J shed 11 bases, with 18 bases lying between them. This CDR3 contains 15 residues. Here the CDR3 reads CASSLVVSGEGAQHF. The CDR3 bases are TGTGCCAGCAGCTTAGTTGTATCAGGGGAAGGGGCCCAGCATTTT.

The gene calls are TRBV9 and TRBJ1-4, with D hard to call. Germline V gene lookup returns CDR1 SGDLS and CDR2 YYNGEE. Trimming shortened V by 4 bases and J by 6 bases, and 13 bases separated the two germline ends. CDR3 length: 14 residues. The CDR3 coding sequence is TGTGCCAGCAGCCCCCCTGGACTGGATGAAAAACTGTTTTTT. It encodes CASSPPGLDEKLFF.

The CDR3 nucleotides read TGTGCCAGCAGCGTTAGGACAGGGGACTTCGGGGAGCTGTTTTTT. Protein sequence: CASSVRTGDFGELFF. The chain couples TRBV9 to TRBJ2-2; TRBD1 matches at 9 bases. Germline loops: CDR1 SGDLS, CDR2 YYNGEE. The CDR3 runs 15 residues. V trimming: 2 bases; J trimming: 7 bases; junction bases outside the gene matches: 6.

V is TRBV4-1 and J is TRBJ2-7; tentative D call: TRBD1 (5 bases). The CDR3 has 15 amino acids. Trimming pared 0 bases from V and 0 bases from J, leaving 9 bases between. Germline CDR1 and CDR2: MGHRA and YSYEKL. The CDR3 DNA sequence: TGCGCCAGCAGCCAAGATCCCAGGGACTCCTACGAGCAGTACTTC. This codes for CASSQDPRDSYEQYF.

Details on this clone: Other DNA sequences from this sample encode an identical CDR3 as well. Here the CDR3 reads CASSPDGQGYGYTF. The DNA of the CDR3 is TGTGCCAGCAGCCCCGACGGACAGGGGTATGGCTACACCTTC. The gene calls are TRBV5-6 and TRBJ1-2; 9 bases agree with TRBD1. The CDR3 has 14 amino acids. J lost 5 bases, V lost 4 bases, and 6 bases had no gene match. Germline V lookup: CDR1 SGHDT, CDR2 YYEEEE.

The V and J genes are TRBV7-2 and TRBJ1-5, with 11 positions matching TRBD1. The CDR3 contains 18 residues. Germline V gene data show CDR1 as SGHTA and CDR2 as FQGNSA. Losses at the gene ends were 1 base for V and 2 bases for J; bases not matched to a gene: 7. CDR3 sequence reads: CASSLVSDRGLGNQPQHF. The DNA for the CDR3 is TGTGCCAGCAGCTTAGTCTCGGACAGGGGGCTGGGCAATCAGCCCCAGCATTTT. Complete variable domain (other parts from reference TRBV7-2 and TRBJ1-5): GAGVSQSPSNKVTEKGKDVELRCDPISGHTALYWYRQSLGQGLEFLIYFQGNSAPDKSGLPSDRFSAERTGGSVSTLTIQRTQQEDSAVYLCASSLVSDRGLGNQPQHFGDGTRLSIL.

This rearrangement joins TRBV9 to TRBJ1-2; D may be TRBD1 (5 bases). The CDR3 spans 14 residues. Trimming removed 4 bases from V and 10 bases from J, with 20 bases in between. Looked up from germline, CDR1 is SGDLS and CDR2 is YYNGEE. The CDR3 loop is CASSLEVGGIAYTF. In DNA form, the CDR3 reads TGTGCCAGCAGCCTAGAAGTCGGGGGGATCGCCTACACCTTC.

The CDR3 nucleotides read TGCAGTGCTAGTGGTACAGGGGGATATGGCGAGACCCAGTACTTC. Protein product: CSASGTGGYGETQYF. The chain combines TRBV20-1 with TRBJ2-5, with 8 bases identical to TRBD1. Germline V lookup: CDR1 DFQATT, CDR2 SNEGSKA (reference sequence). J gave up 5 bases and V 3 bases, and 11 bases lay outside the gene matches. This CDR3 is built from 15 residues.

This chain uses TRBV9 with TRBJ2-3; D ambiguous. V lost 0 bases and J lost 3, with 14 bases in between. Germline V CDR1 and CDR2: SGDLS, YYNGEE. The CDR3 is 16 residues long. The CDR3 sequence: CASSVGRRVPTDTQYF. CDR3 nucleotides: TGTGCCAGCAGCGTAGGCAGACGGGTCCCTACAGATACGCAGTATTTT.

The V gene is TRBV2, the J gene TRBJ1-4; tentative D call: TRBD1 (5 bases). The CDR3 runs 14 residues. Per germline, CDR1 SNHLY and CDR2 FYNNEI. Trimming took 4 bases from V and 5 from J, leaving 11 bases between them. CDR3 sequence (DNA): TGTGCCAGCAGTGTGTCAGGGCGGAATGAAAAACTGTTTTTT. Its translation: CASSVSGRNEKLFF.

In regard to this clone: This sample includes further DNA sequences coding for the same CDR3. The rearrangement uses TRBV19 and TRBJ2-6; 10 bases are a match to TRBD1. V was pared by 6 bases and J by 0 bases, with 5 bases of the junction left unmatched. Germline V gene lookup returns CDR1 LNHDA and CDR2 SQIVND (reference sequence). The CDR3 contains 17 residues. In DNA, the CDR3 is TGTGCCAGTAGCCGACAGGGGGCCTCCTCTGGGGCCAACGTCCTGACTTTC. This codes for CASSRQGASSGANVLTF.

This chain uses TRBV10-3 with TRBJ1-5, with 9 positions matching TRBD1. Trimming removed 3 bases from V and 6 bases from J; junction bases left unmatched: 3. This CDR3 spans 14 amino acids. Germline V gene lookup returns CDR1 ENHRY and CDR2 SYGVKD. CDR3 in amino acids: CAISDGTGSQPQHF. The CDR3 coding sequence is TGTGCCATCAGTGACGGGACAGGGTCTCAGCCCCAGCATTTT.

The chain recombines TRBV27 with TRBJ1-5; possible D gene TRBD1, 5 bases. Trimming pared 4 bases from V and 4 bases from J, leaving 23 bases between. The CDR3 runs to 18 residues. Looked up from germline, CDR1 is MNHEY and CDR2 is SMNVEV (reference sequence). The CDR3 DNA is TGTGCCAGCAGTTCTCTGAATGGCGTATCTAAGGGGAATCAGCCCCAGCATTTT. Translated: CASSSLNGVSKGNQPQHF.

This clone was seen once. The rearrangement joins TRBV5-4 to TRBJ2-5, with 7 bases identical to TRBD1. CDR1 SGHNT and CDR2 YYREEE come from the germline V gene (reference sequence). The CDR3 covers 12 residues. J was trimmed by 9 bases and V by 3 bases; bases with no gene match: 5. Written as DNA, the CDR3 is TGTGCCAGCAGCTGGACAGGCGAGGCCCAGTACTTC. It specifies CASSWTGEAQYF.

V and J are TRBV28 and TRBJ1-2; 9 positions agree with TRBD1. Per germline, CDR1 MDHEN and CDR2 SYDVKM. Losses at the gene ends were 6 bases for V and 4 bases for J; bases not matched to a gene: 12. The CDR3 consists of 16 residues. CDR3 sequence (DNA): TGTGCCAGCAGCCTTTATTCCGGGACAGGGCCCTATGGCTACACCTTC. Its translation: CASSLYSGTGPYGYTF.

V is TRBV7-2 and J is TRBJ2-7; 7 bases align to TRBD1. Germline V CDR1 and CDR2: SGHTA, FQGNSA. V shed 6 bases, J shed 2 bases, and the junction held 7 bases outside the gene matches. The CDR3 is made up of 14 amino acids. For the CDR3, the DNA is TGTGCCAGCAGATACCGGACAGGCCCCTACGAGCAGTACTTC. It is translated as CASRYRTGPYEQYF.

This clone has only a few counts. V gene TRBV7-9 combines with J gene TRBJ2-7, with TRBD1 matching 7 bases. The CDR3 is 15 amino acids. Germline V gene data show CDR1 as SEHNR and CDR2 as FQNEAQ (reference sequence). With V trimmed by 5 bases and J by 2 bases, 9 bases remained unmatched. The DNA of the CDR3 is TGTGCCAGCAGCCCCCCCGACAGGGCAACCTACGAGCAGTACTTC. Protein sequence: CASSPPDRATYEQYF.